Sequencing of this TCR beta chain was carried out in a study of blood T cell repertoires in COVID-19. V was pared by 5 bases and J by 0 bases, with 14 bases between. Looked up from germline, CDR1 is MNHEY and CDR2 is SMNVEV (reference sequence). CDR3 length: 17 residues. This table comes from immunoSEQ multiplex PCR, and its TCRdb copy is limited to in-frame clones, with some not included. Of some 140,000 clones listed, under 95% are singletons. This clonotype originated in a man aged 45-60 years with acute or convalescent COVID-19. The chain couples TRBV27 to TRBJ1-6; D may be TRBD1 (5 bases). The sequencing input was peripheral blood. The CDR3 sequence is CASSLATGPSYNSPLHF. The CDR3 DNA reads TGTGCCAGCAGTCTCGCTACAGGACCCTCCTATAATTCACCCCTCCACTTT.